This T cell receptor beta chain was retrieved from a study of regulatory T cells in long-lasting Graves disease. Time point reported: newly diagnosed GD, antithyroid drugs for less than 3 months. PBMCs provided the RNA from which the TCR library was made. The CDR3 has 12 amino acids. Germline loops: CDR1 SQVTM, CDR2 ANQGSEA. V shed 7 bases and J shed 0 bases, with 9 bases lying between them. Arm-PCR of CDR3 regions with iRepertoire HTBI primers generated TCR beta libraries. TCRdb redid the calling of the multiplex PCR reads with MiXCR, one entry per CDR3 protein. Counted here are about 530,000 distinct CDR3 sequences, approximately 16% occurring once; the ten biggest clones make up roughly 25%. These records were also assigned to another study, of T cells in Graves' hyperthyroidism and ophthalmopathy. Turning to that study: Diagnoses were made from clinical symptoms, serum measures (thyroxine and TRAb), thyroid ultrasound and orbital computed tomography. When the TCR CDR3 underwent first-round RT-PCR, the HTBI primer set was used. The authors' 13 V-J model separated ophthalmopathy from stable hyperthyroidism.

The specimen was peripheral blood mononuclear cells (PBMCs), collected at new diagnosis, from a patient treated with antithyroid drugs. The sequence came from a woman aged 40-65 years with Graves disease. The genes are TRBV29-1 and TRBJ1-1; the D gene is possibly TRBD1 (5 bases). CDR3 sequence: CSGGTVNTEAFF. Here the CDR3 DNA reads TGCAGCGGGGGGACGGTGAACACTGAAGCTTTCTTT.